The next 18 T cell receptor beta chains were all read from a single sample in a study of blood T cells in healthy people across ages. A second PCR of roughly 7 to 11 cycles used a sample-barcoded 5' primer and a J-beta primer mix. TCRdb reanalysed the 5' RACE reads using MiXCR and keeps one entry per CDR3 protein. The sample contains 780,000 or so distinct CDR3 sequences, 25% of which appear only once. These data also formed part of another study, on T cells of mothers and their children.

The sample consisted of blood. These receptors originate from a boy younger than 18 in good health.

The rearrangement uses TRBV11-2 and TRBJ1-2; maybe TRBD1 (5 bases). This CDR3 has 14 residues. Germline values: CDR1 SGHAT, CDR2 FQNNGV. The ends were cut back, 7 bases at V and 6 bases at J, with 18 bases in the middle. CDR3 residues: CASIPMGGRNGYTF. The CDR3 DNA follows: TGTGCCAGCATCCCCATGGGGGGTAGAAATGGCTACACCTTC.

The rearrangement joins TRBV25-1 to TRBJ1-2; TRBD1 is a possible D gene (6 bases). There are 14 residues in the CDR3. The V and J ends lost 1 base and 7 bases respectively, with 13 bases between them. Germline loops: CDR1 MGHDK, CDR2 SYGVNS. The CDR3, as DNA: TGTGCCAGCAGTGAATTGAACAGGGTCTCTGGCTACACCTTC. Amino acids: CASSELNRVSGYTF.

V usage is TRBV15 and J usage is TRBJ2-1; a weak D match, TRBD1 (6 bases). V dropped 3 bases and J dropped 6 bases, with 15 bases sitting between them. The CDR3 is 15 amino acids. In germline, CDR1 is LNHNV, CDR2 YYDKDF (reference sequence). In nucleotides, the CDR3 is TGTGCCACCAGCAGGGCGAGGACAGAGAGCAATGAGCAGTTCTTC. Translation gives CATSRARTESNEQFF.

The chain employs TRBV29-1 and TRBJ1-2, with D hard to call. Looked up from germline, CDR1 is SQVTM and CDR2 is ANQGSEA. CDR3 length: 16 residues. Deletions cut 2 bases from V and 4 bases from J, with 20 bases between. CDR3 bases: TGCAGCGTTGAACTTGAGGGTCGGGCGCTCGGCTATGGCTACACCTTC. Its translation: CSVELEGRALGYGYTF. Together with reference TRBV29-1 and TRBJ1-2, the CDR3 gives the full variable domain: SAVISQKPSRDICQRGTSLTIQCQVDSQVTMMFWYRQQPGQSLTLIATANQGSEATYESGFVIDKFPISRPNLTFSTLTVSNMSPEDSSIYLCSVELEGRALGYGYTFGSGTRLTVV.

Comment on this clonotype: A junction boundary mismatches the germline segment, possibly from a read error. The V and J genes are TRBV14 and TRBJ1-1; TRBD1 is a possible D gene (5 bases). Germline CDR1 SGHDN, CDR2 FVKESK. CDR3 length equals 13 residues. CDR3 sequence reads: CASSSALGAEAFF. The DNA of the CDR3 is TGTGCCAGCAGCTCCGCCCTCGGGGCTGAAGCCTTCTTT.

Only a few counts were recorded for this clonotype. The chain carries TRBV15 and TRBJ1-1; 9 bases are shared with TRBD1. The CDR3 runs to 15 residues. Germline V gene lookup returns CDR1 LNHNV and CDR2 YYDKDF (reference sequence). With V trimmed by 11 bases and J by 8 bases, 18 bases remained unmatched. CDR3 sequence reads: CAWPLLGQGTLEAFF. The CDR3 DNA sequence: TGTGCCTGGCCCTTGTTAGGACAGGGGACTTTGGAAGCTTTCTTT.

The V and J genes are TRBV9 and TRBJ2-1; D ambiguous. The germline gives CDR1 SGDLS, CDR2 YYNGEE. The length of the CDR3 is 12 residues. The V end was cut by 3 bases, the J end by 10 bases, with 11 bases between. The CDR3 bases are TGTGCCAGCAGCGGTGCTGAGGACGAGCAGTTCTTC. It codes for CASSGAEDEQFF.

The V gene is TRBV7-8, the J gene TRBJ1-5; D possibly corresponds to TRBD1 (5 bases). V lost 2 bases and J lost 6, with 17 bases in between. The CDR3 sequence is 16 residues long. Germline CDR1 SGHVS, CDR2 FQNEAQ. The CDR3 DNA follows: TGTGCCAGCAGCTTAACGGTGAGCAGGGAGGTTCAGCCCCAGCATTTT. Residues: CASSLTVSREVQPQHF.

The chain couples TRBV28 to TRBJ1-6; D is possibly TRBD1 (5 bases). From germline, CDR1 is MDHEN and CDR2 SYDVKM. This CDR3 has 14 amino acids. Trimming stripped 6 bases from V and 9 bases from J, with 15 bases between. The CDR3 reads CASSEAGYGSPLHF. The DNA for the CDR3 is TGTGCCAGCAGCGAAGCAGGGTATGGTTCACCCCTCCACTTT.

The V call is TRBV5-1, the J call TRBJ2-2; D tentatively reads TRBD1 or TRBD2 (5 bases each). V shed 5 bases and J shed 3 bases, with 11 bases lying between them. The V gene's germline CDR1 is SGHRS and CDR2 YFSETQ. This CDR3 has 14 amino acids. CDR3 sequence (DNA): TGCGCCAGCAGACCCGGGACCGACACCGGGGAGCTGTTTTTT. Amino acid sequence: CASRPGTDTGELFF.

This clonotype has more than one count but fewer than ten. The J gene is TRBJ1-3, the V gene TRBV5-1; 7 bases fit TRBD1. This CDR3 contains 17 residues. V trimming: 0 bases; J trimming: 0 bases; junction bases outside the gene matches: 6. CDR1 is SGHRS and CDR2 is YFSETQ in the germline V gene. The CDR3 DNA follows: TGCGCCAGCAGCTTGGGCGGGACAGACAACTCTGGAAACACCATATATTTT. Translating it yields CASSLGGTDNSGNTIYF.

The rearrangement uses TRBV7-2 and TRBJ1-3; D gene uncertain. CDR3 size: 15 residues. The V end was cut by 5 bases, the J end by 4 bases, with 15 bases between. The germline V gene encodes CDR1 SGHTA and CDR2 FQGNSA. CDR3 nucleotide sequence: TGTGCCAGCAGCCTTCGGGGTCCCCCCGGAAACACCATATATTTT. Its protein is CASSLRGPPGNTIYF.

In its sample, this clonotype was seen many times. The chain links TRBV29-1 to TRBJ2-5; 7 nucleotides line up with TRBD1. Germline lookup yields CDR1 SQVTM and CDR2 ANQGSEA. V was pared by 2 bases and J by 4 bases, with 4 bases of the junction left unmatched. This CDR3 spans 13 amino acids. CDR3 sequence (DNA): TGCAGCGTTGAAAAGGGGGCGGGAGAGACCCAGTACTTC. As protein: CSVEKGAGETQYF.

This clonotype was counted ten times or more. This sequence joins TRBV29-1 and TRBJ2-1; no definite D call. The germline V and J ends were trimmed by 1 base and 4 bases, with 2 bases remaining between them. From germline, CDR1 is SQVTM and CDR2 ANQGSEA. This CDR3 has 11 amino acids. The CDR3 sequence: CSVEVYNEQFF. CDR3 sequence (DNA): TGCAGCGTTGAAGTTTACAATGAGCAGTTCTTC.

The V call is TRBV2, the J call TRBJ2-5; weak D call: TRBD2 (6 bases). The CDR3 contains 16 residues. Looked up from germline, CDR1 is SNHLY and CDR2 is FYNNEI. Trimming took off 4 bases at V and 1 base at J, with 16 bases between the two ends. The CDR3 sequence: CASSAPQMEGQETQYF. CDR3 coding DNA: TGTGCCAGCAGTGCGCCTCAGATGGAGGGCCAAGAGACCCAGTACTTC.

CDR3 residues: CASSLEWADNEKLFF. CDR3 nucleotide sequence: TGCGCCAGCAGCTTGGAGTGGGCAGATAATGAAAAACTGTTTTTT. The V and J genes are TRBV5-1 and TRBJ1-4, with D uncertain. Germline lookup yields CDR1 SGHRS and CDR2 YFSETQ. There are 15 residues in the CDR3. Trimming stripped 0 bases from V and 4 bases from J, with 10 bases between.

This clonotype was detected only a few times. This chain connects TRBV6-5 to TRBJ2-7; TRBD1 aligns across 10 bases. V lost 8 bases and J lost 3; bases outside the gene matches: 4. The CDR3 is 13 amino acids. The germline CDR1 and CDR2 sequences are MNHEY and SVGAGI. The CDR3: CASGWDRGYEQYF. In nucleotides, the CDR3 is TGTGCCAGCGGTTGGGACAGGGGCTACGAGCAGTACTTC.

There are a few counts of this clonotype. The J gene is TRBJ2-4, the V gene TRBV15, with 9 nucleotides matching TRBD1. Germline lookup yields CDR1 LNHNV and CDR2 YYDKDF (reference sequence). V lost 5 bases, J lost 8 bases, and 7 bases stayed unmatched. The CDR3 contains 14 residues. CDR3 sequence: CATSRDRDLDIQYF. CDR3 DNA sequence: TGTGCCACCAGCCGGGACAGGGATTTAGACATTCAGTACTTC.